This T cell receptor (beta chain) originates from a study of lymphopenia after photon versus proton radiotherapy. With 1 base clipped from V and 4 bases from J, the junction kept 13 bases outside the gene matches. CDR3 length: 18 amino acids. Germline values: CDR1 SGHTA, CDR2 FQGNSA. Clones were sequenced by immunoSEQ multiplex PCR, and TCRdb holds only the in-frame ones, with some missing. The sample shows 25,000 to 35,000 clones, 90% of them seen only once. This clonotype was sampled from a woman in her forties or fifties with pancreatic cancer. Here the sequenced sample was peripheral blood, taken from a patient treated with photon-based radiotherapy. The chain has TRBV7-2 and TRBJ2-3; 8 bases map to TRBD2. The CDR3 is CASSLVPQQRESSDTQYF. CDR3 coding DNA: TGTGCCAGCAGCTTAGTCCCTCAACAGCGGGAGAGCTCAGATACGCAGTATTTT.